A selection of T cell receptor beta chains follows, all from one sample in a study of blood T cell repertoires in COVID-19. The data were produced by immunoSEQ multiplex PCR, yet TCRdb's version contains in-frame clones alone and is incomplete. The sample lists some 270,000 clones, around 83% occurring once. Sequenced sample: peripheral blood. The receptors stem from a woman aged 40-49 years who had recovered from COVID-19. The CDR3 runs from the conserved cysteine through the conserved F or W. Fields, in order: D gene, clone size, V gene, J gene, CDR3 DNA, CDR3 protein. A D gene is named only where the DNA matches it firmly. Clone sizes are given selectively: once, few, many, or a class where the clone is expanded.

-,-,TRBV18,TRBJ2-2,TGTGCCAGCTCACCCCAGGACACCGGGGAGCTGTTTTTT,CASSPQDTGELFF
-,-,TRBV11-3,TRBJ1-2,TGTGCCAGCAGCTTAGGGGGGCAAGCTAACTATGGCTACACCTTC,CASSLGGQANYGYTF
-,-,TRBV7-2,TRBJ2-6,TGTGCCAGCAGCCCCCCCCAGTCTGGGGCCAACGTCCTGACTTTC,CASSPPQSGANVLTF
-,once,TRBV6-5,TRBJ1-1,TGTGCCAGCAGTTCGGTGATGACAGGGAACACTGAAGCTTTCTTT,CASSSVMTGNTEAFF
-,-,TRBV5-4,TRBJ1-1,TGTGCCAGCAGCCTTGTGGGGGCGAACACTGAAGCTTTCTTT,CASSLVGANTEAFF
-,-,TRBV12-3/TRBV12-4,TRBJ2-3,TGTGCCGCCCAAAGGGGTAGCACAGATACGCAGTATTTT,CAAQRGSTDTQYF
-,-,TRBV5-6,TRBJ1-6,TGTGCCAGCAGCCTCAGGGGTAATTCACCCCTCCACTTT,CASSLRGNSPLHF
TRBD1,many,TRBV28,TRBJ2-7,TGTGCCAGCAGTTTATCTCCGGGACAGGGGGCCTCCGAGCAGTACTTC,CASSLSPGQGASEQYF
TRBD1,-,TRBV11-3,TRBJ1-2,TGTGCCAGCAGCTCGGGACAGTACTATGGCTACACCTTC,CASSSGQYYGYTF
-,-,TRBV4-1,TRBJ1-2,TGCGCCAGCAGCCTTAGACAGGCCGACTATGGCTACACCTTC,CASSLRQADYGYTF
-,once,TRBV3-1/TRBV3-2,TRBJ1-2,TGTGCCAGCAGCCAAGATACAGGGTCTTATGGCTACACCTTC,CASSQDTGSYGYTF
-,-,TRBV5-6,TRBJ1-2,TGTGCCAGCAGCCAACCTTTAAACAGGGAAGGCTATGGCTACACCTTC,CASSQPLNREGYGYTF
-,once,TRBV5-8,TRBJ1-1,TGTGCCAGCAGCTTTACAGGGAACACTGAAGCTTTCTTT,CASSFTGNTEAFF
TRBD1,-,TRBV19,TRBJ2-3,TGTGCCAGTACAAGGGGACAGGGGACAGATACGCAGTATTTT,CASTRGQGTDTQYF
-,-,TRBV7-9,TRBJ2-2,TGTGCCAGCAGCACCACACAGGGAAAAATAAACACCGGGGAGCTGTTTTTT,CASSTTQGKINTGELFF
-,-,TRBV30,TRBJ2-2,TGTGCCTGGAGTACGAGTGTTGGCGGGGAGCTGTTTTTT,CAWSTSVGGELFF
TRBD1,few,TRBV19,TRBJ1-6,TGTGCCAGTAGTCGACAGGGACAGTCACCCCTCCACTTT,CASSRQGQSPLHF
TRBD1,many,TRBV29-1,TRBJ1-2,TGCAGCGCCGAGACAGGGGACGCCTATGGCTACACCTTC,CSAETGDAYGYTF
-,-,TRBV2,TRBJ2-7,TGTGCCAGCAGTGAAACCCGGGTCAGAGCCTACGAGCAGTACTTC,CASSETRVRAYEQYF
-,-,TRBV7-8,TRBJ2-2,TGTGCCAGCAGCCCGGACAGAAGCGGGGAGCTGTTTTTT,CASSPDRSGELFF
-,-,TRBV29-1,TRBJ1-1,TGCAGCGTTGAAGGATTGAGGAAAGAGGAAGCTTTCTTT,CSVEGLRKEEAFF
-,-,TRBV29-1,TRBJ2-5,TGCAGCGTCAACTCAGGGGTTGGACAAGAGACCCAGTACTTC,CSVNSGVGQETQYF
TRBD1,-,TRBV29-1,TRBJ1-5,TGCAGCGTCGGGACAGGAGATAGCAATCAGCCCCAGCATTTT,CSVGTGDSNQPQHF
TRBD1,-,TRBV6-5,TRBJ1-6,TGTGCCAGCAGTTACTCTAGGACAGGTCGGGATTCACCCCTCCACTTT,CASSYSRTGRDSPLHF
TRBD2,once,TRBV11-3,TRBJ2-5,TGTGCCAGCAGCCCCTTACTAGCGGGCGGTGAGACCCAGTACTTC,CASSPLLAGGETQYF
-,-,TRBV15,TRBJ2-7,TGTGCCACCAGCACCCCCGAGGGCTCCTACGAGCAGTACTTC,CATSTPEGSYEQYF
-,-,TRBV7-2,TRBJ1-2,TGTGCCAGCAGCTTGTCTTTTGATGGCTACACCTTC,CASSLSFDGYTF
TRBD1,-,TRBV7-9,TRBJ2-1,TGTGCCAGCAGCTTAGGACAGGGGAATGAGCAGTTCTTC,CASSLGQGNEQFF
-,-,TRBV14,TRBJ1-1,TGTGCCAGCAGCGTCCTAGGGGGGAACACTGAAGCTTTCTTT,CASSVLGGNTEAFF
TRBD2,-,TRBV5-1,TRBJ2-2,TGCGCCAGCAGCGGGACTAGCGGGGGACCGAACACCGGGGAGCTGTTTTTT,CASSGTSGGPNTGELFF
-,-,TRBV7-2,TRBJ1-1,TGTGCCAGCAGGGTAGAATTGAACACTGAAGCTTTCTTT,CASRVELNTEAFF
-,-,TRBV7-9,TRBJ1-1,TGTGCCAGCAGCCCGGTCGGGGAAAGAGGCACTGAAGCTTTCTTT,CASSPVGERGTEAFF
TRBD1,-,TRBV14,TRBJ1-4,TGTGCCAGCAGTCGCCCGGACAGGGCAAGGGAAAAACTGTTTTTT,CASSRPDRAREKLFF
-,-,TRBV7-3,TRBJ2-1,TGTGCCAGCAGCTCGGACAGCGAATACAATGAGCAGTTCTTC,CASSSDSEYNEQFF
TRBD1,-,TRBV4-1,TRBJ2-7,TGCGCCAGCAGCCGCGACAGGGTTCGAGGCGAGCAGTACTTC,CASSRDRVRGEQYF
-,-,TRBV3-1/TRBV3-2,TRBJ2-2,TGTGCCAGCAGCCGCTTTAGCCCTTATCTAACACCCGGGGAGCTGTTTTTT,CASSRFSPYLTPGELFF
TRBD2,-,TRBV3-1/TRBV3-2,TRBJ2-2,TGTGCCAGCAGCCAATCACCGGGACTAGCGGGGGGCCGCCCCGGGGAGCTGTTTTTT,CASSQSPGLAGGRPGELFF
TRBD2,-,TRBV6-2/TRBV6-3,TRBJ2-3,TGTGCCAGCAGCCCTACGAGCGGGGGAGTAGGCACAGATACGCAGTATTTT,CASSPTSGGVGTDTQYF
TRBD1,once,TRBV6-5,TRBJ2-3,TGTGCCAGCAGTAGGGACAGGGGGTCCACAGATACGCAGTATTTT,CASSRDRGSTDTQYF
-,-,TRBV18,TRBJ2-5,TGTGCCAGCTCACAAGGCAGGGAAGAGACCCAGTACTTC,CASSQGREETQYF
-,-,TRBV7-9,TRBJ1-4,TGTGCCAGCAGCTTACCCCAGGGGACTAATGAAAAACTGTTTTTT,CASSLPQGTNEKLFF
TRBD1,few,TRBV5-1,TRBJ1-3,TGCGCCAGCAGCTCAGGACAGGGGGCGAGTGGAAACACCATATATTTT,CASSSGQGASGNTIYF
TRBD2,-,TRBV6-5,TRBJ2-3,TGTGCCAGCAGGGGACTAGCGGCCAGCACAGATACGCAGTATTTT,CASRGLAASTDTQYF
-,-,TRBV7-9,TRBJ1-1,TGTGCCAGCAGCCGTACGCCGGGTGAAGAAGCTTTCTTT,CASSRTPGEEAFF
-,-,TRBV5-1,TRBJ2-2,TGCGCCAGCAGCTCGAGGACAGACACCGGGGAGCTGTTTTTT,CASSSRTDTGELFF
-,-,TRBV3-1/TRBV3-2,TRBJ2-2,TGTGCCAGCAGCCTACCGGCCGGGGAGCTGTTTTTT,CASSLPAGELFF
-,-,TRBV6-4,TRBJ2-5,TGTGCCAGCAGCAAAATGCCGGGGGAGACCCAGTACTTC,CASSKMPGETQYF
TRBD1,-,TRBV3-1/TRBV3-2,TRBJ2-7,TGTGCCAGCAGACAACTCGGACAGGGGAAATACGAGCAGTACTTC,CASRQLGQGKYEQYF
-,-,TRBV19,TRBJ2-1,TGTGCCAGTAGTAGGAGACAGTCTGAAAACAATGAGCAGTTCTTC,CASSRRQSENNEQFF
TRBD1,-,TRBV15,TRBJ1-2,TGTGCCACCAGCAGAGATATGACAGGGGATTTCTATGGCTACACCTTC,CATSRDMTGDFYGYTF
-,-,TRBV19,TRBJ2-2,TGTGCCAGTAAGGAGTCAGAGTTAGGACAGATCAAGACAATCAACACCGGGGAGCTGTTTTTT,CASKESELGQIKTINTGELFF
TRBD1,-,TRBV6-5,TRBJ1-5,TGTGCCAGCAGCCAGGGGGGCCGGGAACAGCCCCAGCATTTT,CASSQGGREQPQHF
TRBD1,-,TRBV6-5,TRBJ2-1,TGTGCCGCAACGGCGGGACAGGGTGTTGTCGTTGAGCAGTTCTTC,CAATAGQGVVVEQFF
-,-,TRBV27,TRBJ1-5,TGTGCCAGCAGCCCTAGGAGGCTGGCGGAACCCCAGCATTTT,CASSPRRLAEPQHF
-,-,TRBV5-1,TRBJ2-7,TGCGCCAGCAGCTTGTGGAGCGATTCCCTCCCCTACGAGCAGTACTTC,CASSLWSDSLPYEQYF